This T cell receptor beta chain was profiled in a study of T cells expressing NK-cell markers. Study background: Seven of the eight sequenced donors were classified as HCMV-seropositive, and one was classified as seronegative. Study results and caveats: In more than 5 donors, dominant CD3+CD56+NKG2C+ clonotypes ranked among the top 10 CD8+ clonotypes.

This CDR3 has 14 residues. Per the germline V gene, CDR1 is MDHEN and CDR2 is SYDVKM. With respect to this clonotype: The antigen is not known.

TCRdb re-called the 5' RACE reads; one entry per CDR3 protein, DNA not given. This table lists 500,000 or so distinct CDR3 sequences. The receptor was derived from a young man in good health. Material: blood T cells: a sorted CD56 or NKG2C T cell subset, CD4+ or CD8+ T cells, or bulk PBMC T cells (not recorded which). The genes are TRBV28 and TRBJ1-5. CDR3 sequence: CASSYGVGNQPQHF.